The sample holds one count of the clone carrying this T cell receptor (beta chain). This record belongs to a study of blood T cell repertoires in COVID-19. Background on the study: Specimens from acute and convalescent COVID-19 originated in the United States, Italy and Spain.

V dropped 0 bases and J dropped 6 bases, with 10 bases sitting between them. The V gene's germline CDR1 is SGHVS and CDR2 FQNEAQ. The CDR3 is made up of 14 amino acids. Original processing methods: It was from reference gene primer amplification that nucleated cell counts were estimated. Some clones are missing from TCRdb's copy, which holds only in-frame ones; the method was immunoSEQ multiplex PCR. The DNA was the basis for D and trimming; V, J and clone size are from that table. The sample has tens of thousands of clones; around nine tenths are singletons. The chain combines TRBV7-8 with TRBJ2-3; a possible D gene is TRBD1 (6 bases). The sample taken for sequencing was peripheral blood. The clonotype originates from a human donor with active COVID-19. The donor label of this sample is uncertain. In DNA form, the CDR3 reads TGTGCCAGCAGCTTAGCAGGGGGTAGGGATACGCAGTATTTT. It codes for CASSLAGGRDTQYF.